This T cell receptor (beta chain) was recovered during a study of molecular identifiers for immune sequencing clone quantification. General study findings and limits: Reports indicate spiked Jurkat TCR RNA from one cell could be found among around 970,000 naive cells.

CD8+CD4-CCR7+CD45RA+ cells were sorted as naive CD8 T cells. Previously described methods and listed TCR primers were used for bulk TCR libraries. MiXCR, run by TCRdb on the PCR reads, gives a single entry per CDR3 protein. The sample holds around 480,000 distinct CDR3 sequences, 20% to 25% seen once. This clonotype was detected a few times. Antigen: not known. The clonotype originates from a human donor in good health. Some libraries in this study had Jurkat cell RNA spiked in. The specimen was naive CD8+ T cells from blood, with Jurkat cell RNA spiked in. The subset: FACS-sorted CD8+CD4-CCR7+CD45RA+ naive T cells.

The CDR3, as DNA: TGCAGTGCTAGACCCAGCGGGAGCGAAACAGCCAAAAACATTCAGTACTTC. This encodes CSARPSGSETAKNIQYF. V usage is TRBV20-1 and J usage is TRBJ2-4, with 8 bases matching TRBD2. This CDR3 is 17 amino acids long. With V trimmed by 2 bases and J by 0 bases, 9 bases remained unmatched. CDR1 and CDR2 (germline): DFQATT, SNEGSKA (reference sequence).